The 23 T cell receptor beta chains given below trace back to one sample, sequenced in a study of blood T cell repertoires in COVID-19 (TCRdb year 2020). The method was the immunoSEQ multiplex PCR assay. The source is immuneACCESS, and TCRdb retained only in-frame sequences with V and J called. Part of the clones is not carried over; for the studies checked, unresolved V genes explain less than half of this, and the remainder is unexplained. This sample has 130,000 to 150,000 clones in its table, and about 76% of those were observed once. The leading ten clones occupy around 8.5% of the sample. The sequencing input was peripheral blood. The receptor source for this set is a human donor in a cohort sampled during active COVID-19.

This clone turned up a few times. The rearrangement uses TRBV27 and TRBJ1-1; D call uncertain. The CDR3 contains 13 residues. Germline-derived CDR1 and CDR2 are MNHEY and SMNVEV (reference sequence). V was cut by 2 bases and J by 1 base, with 5 bases left in between. The CDR3 DNA reads TGTGCCAGCAGTTTACTGAGGAACACTGAAGCTTTCTTT. Its translation: CASSLLRNTEAFF.

V gene TRBV4-1 combines with J gene TRBJ1-1; 7 positions agree with TRBD1. The CDR3 consists of 15 residues. Germline V CDR1 and CDR2: MGHRA, YSYEKL. Losses at the gene ends were 2 bases for V and 4 bases for J; bases not matched to a gene: 7. The CDR3 region has the DNA TGCGCCAGCAGCCAACTCATTCAGGGGGTCACTGAAGCTTTCTTT. This codes for CASSQLIQGVTEAFF.

The gene calls are TRBV5-1 and TRBJ1-2; D might be TRBD1 (6 bases). Germline V gives CDR1 SGHRS, CDR2 YFSETQ. The germline V and J ends were trimmed by 2 bases and 6 bases, with 14 bases remaining between them. The CDR3 sequence is 14 residues long. The CDR3 reads CASSLPSGGDGYTF. The DNA for the CDR3 is TGCGCCAGCAGCTTACCGTCGGGGGGCGATGGCTACACCTTC.

This clone was observed once. The CDR3 spells CASSVVEGDEQYF. CDR3 in DNA: TGTGCCAGCAGCGTAGTTGAAGGGGACGAGCAGTACTTC. This chain connects TRBV9 to TRBJ2-7, with D maybe TRBD1 (5 bases). V lost 0 bases to trimming and J lost 5 bases, with 9 bases between them. This CDR3 has 13 residues. Germline CDR1 is SGDLS and CDR2 is YYNGEE.

The rearrangement links TRBV28 to TRBJ1-1; possible D gene TRBD1, 5 bases. The germline V and J ends were trimmed by 10 bases and 7 bases, with 16 bases remaining between them. This CDR3 contains 12 residues. Germline loops: CDR1 MDHEN, CDR2 SYDVKM. The CDR3 DNA follows: TGTGCCACCATACGACAGAACCTTGAAGCTTTCTTT. Its protein is CATIRQNLEAFF.

The chain joins TRBV5-1 to TRBJ2-7; TRBD1 might be the D (5 bases). V was clipped by 4 bases and J by 0 bases, with 17 bases between them. In germline, CDR1 is SGHRS, CDR2 YFSETQ. The CDR3 has 16 residues. CDR3 in DNA: TGCGCCAGCAGCGCAAACACAGGCGAGAGCTCCTACGAGCAGTACTTC. Its translation is CASSANTGESSYEQYF.

The CDR3 DNA follows: TGTGCCAGCAGCTTAGTCGAGACAGGGGACAATGAGCAGTTCTTC. This translates into CASSLVETGDNEQFF. V and J are TRBV7-8 and TRBJ2-1; TRBD1 aligns across 8 bases. The CDR3 is made up of 15 amino acids. The V segment lost 1 base and the J segment 5 bases; nucleotides outside the gene matches: 4. Germline CDR1 is SGHVS and CDR2 is FQNEAQ.

In its sample, this clone was seen once. The rearrangement joins TRBV29-1 to TRBJ2-7, with a possible D match to TRBD1 (6 bases). V was shortened by 6 bases and J by 5 bases, with 11 bases between the two germline ends. In germline, CDR1 is SQVTM, CDR2 ANQGSEA. The length of the CDR3 is 11 residues. CDR3 in DNA: TGCAGCGTGGACAGCCTGGACGAGCAGTACTTC. This encodes CSVDSLDEQYF.

The rearrangement links TRBV28 to TRBJ2-4; D not certain. CDR1 and CDR2 from the germline V gene are MDHEN and SYDVKM. CDR3 length equals 15 residues. The germline V and J ends were trimmed by 5 bases and 0 bases, with 11 bases remaining between them. Here the CDR3 reads CASSQNQVAKNIQYF. The CDR3 region has the DNA TGTGCCAGCAGTCAGAATCAGGTAGCCAAAAACATTCAGTACTTC.

This clone has only one observation. The chain links TRBV2 to TRBJ1-5; 11 nucleotides align to TRBD1. Germline values: CDR1 SNHLY, CDR2 FYNNEI. CDR3 length: 15 amino acids. J was trimmed by 6 bases and V by 5 bases; bases with no gene match: 6. In DNA form, the CDR3 reads TGTGCCAGCAGTCCCGGGACAGGGGGGTTTCAGCCCCAGCATTTT. It is translated as CASSPGTGGFQPQHF.

This sequence joins TRBV5-1 and TRBJ2-7, with 7 bases matching TRBD2. Germline values: CDR1 SGHRS, CDR2 YFSETQ. V shed 0 bases and J 2 bases; nucleotides not matched to a gene: 5. The CDR3 is 15 amino acids. DNA of the CDR3: TGCGCCAGCAGCTTGGATCCTAGCGGAACCTACGAGCAGTACTTC. It is translated as CASSLDPSGTYEQYF. The whole variable domain, filled in from reference TRBV5-1 and TRBJ2-7, reads KAGVTQTPRYLIKTRGQQVTLSCSPISGHRSVSWYQQTPGQGLQFLFEYFSETQRNKGNFPGRFSGRQFSNSRSEMNVSTLELGDSALYLCASSLDPSGTYEQYFGPGTRLTVT.

The chain is built from TRBV28 and TRBJ2-6; 8 bases are shared with TRBD2. V was pared by 5 bases and J by 1 base, with 10 bases of the junction left unmatched. The CDR3 loop spans 18 amino acids. Germline V gene data show CDR1 as MDHEN and CDR2 as SYDVKM. As DNA, the CDR3 is TGTGCCAGCAGTCCCGCCGGGACTAGATCTTCTGGGGCCAACGTCCTGACTTTC. It is translated as CASSPAGTRSSGANVLTF.

This rearrangement joins TRBV5-4 to TRBJ2-5, with 9 nucleotides matching TRBD1. J gave up 4 bases and V 3 bases, and 4 bases lay outside the gene matches. The CDR3 is 14 residues long. CDR1 and CDR2 (germline): SGHNT, YYREEE (reference sequence). CDR3 in amino acids: CASSSGQGRETQYF. The CDR3 DNA reads TGTGCCAGCAGCTCGGGACAGGGTCGAGAGACCCAGTACTTC.

The chain has TRBV24-1 and TRBJ2-7, with 8 bases matching TRBD2. Germline V gene data show CDR1 as KGHDR and CDR2 as SFDVKD. The CDR3 totals 17 residues. V lost 2 bases, J lost 6 bases, and 14 bases stayed unmatched. CDR3 sequence: CATSDSQPGLEGGEQYF. CDR3 DNA sequence: TGTGCCACCAGTGATTCCCAACCGGGACTAGAAGGCGGCGAGCAGTACTTC.

This clone was observed a few times. The gene calls are TRBV15 and TRBJ2-3; 8 positions match TRBD2. The CDR3 runs 14 residues. V dropped 4 bases and J dropped 4; count of bases not matched to a gene: 4. Germline values: CDR1 LNHNV, CDR2 YYDKDF (reference sequence). DNA for the CDR3: TGTGCCACCAGCATTAGGCGGGAGGCAGATACGCAGTATTTT. Its protein is CATSIRREADTQYF.

The chain combines TRBV29-1 with TRBJ2-7; D not resolved. Germline V gene lookup returns CDR1 SQVTM and CDR2 ANQGSEA. This CDR3 region has 12 residues. V gave up 3 bases and J gave up 7 bases, with 13 bases separating them. The CDR3 is CSVDVGSSEQYF. The CDR3 coding sequence is TGCAGCGTTGATGTAGGATCTAGTGAGCAGTACTTC.

This clone showed up just once. The chain combines TRBV7-9 with TRBJ1-3, with D possibly TRBD1 on 6 matching bases. Trimming took 0 bases from V and 4 from J, leaving 7 bases between them. The germline CDR1 and CDR2 sequences are SEHNR and FQNEAQ (reference sequence). This CDR3 region has 14 residues. This CDR3 is CASSLAGGGNTIYF. The CDR3 DNA follows: TGTGCCAGCAGCTTAGCAGGGGGAGGAAACACCATATATTTT. The full variable domain, its missing parts supplied by reference TRBV7-9 and TRBJ1-3, is DTGVSQNPRHKITKRGQNVTFRCDPISEHNRLYWYRQTLGQGPEFLTYFQNEAQLEKSRLLSDRFSAERPKGSFSTLEIQRTEQGDSAMYLCASSLAGGGNTIYFGEGSWLTVV.

This chain uses TRBV11-2 with TRBJ1-4; tentative D call: TRBD1 (5 bases). Trimming shortened V by 0 bases and J by 0 bases, and 5 bases separated the two germline ends. Germline V gene data show CDR1 as SGHAT and CDR2 as FQNNGV. CDR3 size: 15 residues. CDR3: CASSLEQATNEKLFF. Here the CDR3 DNA reads TGTGCCAGCAGCTTAGAACAGGCAACTAATGAAAAACTGTTTTTT.

This rearrangement joins TRBV28 to TRBJ2-7, with 8 bases aligning to TRBD1. From germline, CDR1 is MDHEN and CDR2 SYDVKM. The V segment lost 6 bases and the J segment 3 bases; nucleotides outside the gene matches: 4. The CDR3 has 13 residues. The CDR3 protein is CASRGQGNYEQYF. The CDR3 DNA is TGTGCCAGCAGAGGACAGGGCAACTACGAGCAGTACTTC.

This clone was picked up one time. The chain links TRBV6-1 to TRBJ2-5, with D possibly TRBD1 on 5 matching bases. Trimming left V 2 bases short and J 5 bases short, with 18 bases between. CDR1 is MNHNS and CDR2 is SASEGT in the germline V gene. This CDR3 is built from 16 residues. CDR3 region: CASSESYRQSGETQYF. In nucleotides, the CDR3 is TGTGCCAGCAGTGAATCCTACAGGCAATCCGGGGAGACCCAGTACTTC.

The chain links TRBV28 to TRBJ2-7; a weak D match, TRBD2 (6 bases). V was trimmed by 4 bases and J by 7 bases, leaving 14 bases between them. CDR3 length: 13 amino acids. CDR1 is MDHEN, CDR2 SYDVKM, per germline. The CDR3 region has the DNA TGTGCCAGCAGTTCACCGGGACTGGAAGAGCAGTACTTC. It is translated as CASSSPGLEEQYF.

The V and J genes are TRBV9 and TRBJ2-1, with D maybe TRBD1 (6 bases). The V and J ends lost 0 bases and 8 bases respectively, with 15 bases between them. There are 15 residues in the CDR3. Germline V lookup: CDR1 SGDLS, CDR2 YYNGEE. The CDR3 bases are TGTGCCAGCAGCGTAGGGGGGCGCCGAGGGGATGAGCAGTTCTTC. Residues: CASSVGGRRGDEQFF.

The rearrangement links TRBV2 to TRBJ1-5; possible D gene TRBD1, 5 bases. Germline assignment: CDR1 SNHLY and CDR2 FYNNEI. V was trimmed by 4 bases and J by 7 bases, leaving 14 bases between them. This CDR3 is built from 14 residues. CDR3 in amino acids: CASSGLVRQQPQHF. CDR3 nucleotide sequence: TGTGCCAGCAGTGGTCTGGTTCGACAGCAGCCCCAGCATTTT.